This TCR beta chain was found in a study of T cell responses to AZD1222 COVID-19 vaccine. Produced via immunoSEQ multiplex PCR; TCRdb's table is partial and in-frame only. The sample includes 240,000 or so clones, over 85% seen only once; the top ten take less than 0.65%. The CDR3 spans 16 residues. J is TRBJ2-5 and V is TRBV21-1; the table's D call TRBD2 went unverified against the DNA. TRBV21-1 constitutes a pseudogene. This sample comprised peripheral blood, obtained on day 0 of AZD1222 vaccination. This clonotype originated in an adult in good health. CDR3 coding DNA: TGTGCCAGGGAACCTATTACTATGGCCCCCAGTGAGACCCAGTACTTC. Residues: CAREPITMAPSETQYF.